This T cell receptor (beta chain) was profiled in a study of T-cell memory formation after mild COVID-19 (dated by TCRdb to the early 2020s). Regarding the study in general: Most TCR sequence clusters were specific to one of the two donors. Longitudinal TCRalpha and TCRbeta repertoire sequencing tracked T-cell clones expanding and contracting after mild COVID-19 in two donors. The cohort was made up of two young adult volunteers, one female and one male, who were previously healthy. Here is what the overall study found, with its caveats: Clones contracting from day 15 to 85 had balanced CD4/CD8 phenotypes, while a second wave expanding from day 15 to 37 was biased towards CD4+. Only a couple of mild cases were covered in the study, and larger cohorts including severe cases with pre-infection samples were considered necessary. Some responding clones were detected in pre-infection memory, which suggested that pre-existing cross-reactive memory T cells had joined the SARS-CoV-2 response. Contracting CD4+ clones were located mainly in the CM and EM memory subsets, whereas CD8+ clones were found to be enriched in EMRA. Whether the second-wave clones peaking on day 37 were SARS-CoV-2 specific was not confirmed.

Sequencing took place on an Illumina NovaSeq 6000. TCRalpha and TCRbeta cDNA libraries were constructed by 5'RACE with constant-segment primers, with sample barcodes and unique molecular identifiers being introduced. RNA was extracted from every sample with Trizol reagent. Libraries were amplified in two PCR steps, with a second sample barcode and Illumina TruSeq adapters added in the second step. Sequencing of the libraries was done on an Illumina NovaSeq, producing 2 x 150 bp paired-end reads. Turning to the authors' computational methods: Reads were demultiplexed and collapsed into UMI-guided consensus sequences with migec v1.2.7. With mixcr v2.1.11, UMI consensuses were aligned to TRA and TRB V and J templates and assembled into clonotypes. Clonotypes were classified as expanded or contracted when called significant by both edgeR and NoisET, with noise models trained on biological replicates. For edgeR calls, a false discovery rate-adjusted p below 0.01 and a log2 fold-change threshold of 1 were applied. As an exploratory analysis of dynamics, max-normalized trajectories of the 1000 most abundant clonotypes were examined by PCA with hierarchical clustering. The CD4 or CD8 phenotype of responding clones was assigned using the separately sequenced CD4+ and CD8+ repertoires. The public reads were quality trimmed at Q25 with fastp and then assembled into clones with MiXCR by TCRdb, keeping productive beta chains. Rows matching on CDR3 protein sequence are summarized as one entry with the most common DNA and genes. For this entry, the V and J calls and clone size follow TCRdb and not the study's own pipeline. The sample table contains 580,000 or so distinct CDR3 sequences; only one count was recorded for roughly 17% of them. About 8.6% of the sample is in the top ten clones.

Ficoll-Paque density gradient centrifugation was the method used to isolate PBMCs. Trimmed from V: 0 bases; trimmed from J: 6 bases; junction bases lacking a gene match: 5. The germline V gene encodes CDR1 DFQATT and CDR2 SNEGSKA (reference sequence). Its CDR3 holds 15 amino acids, cysteine through phenylalanine. The kept DNA is CDR3 alone, 45 bases in frame from the first base. On this clonotype itself: This receptor's antigen is unknown. Base qualities are missing; no much larger clone stands one base away.

What was sequenced was PBMCs or a T cell subset sorted from them (not recorded which). This receptor was taken from an adult woman who had mild COVID-19 (a few samples of this study predate the infection). The sample titles of this study are shuffled in the database, so cell type and time point are left out; the donor was told from shared clones. This sequence uses TRBV20-1 and TRBJ2-3, with 11 central nucleotides matching TRBD2. The nucleotide sequence reads as follows: TGCAGTGCTAGAGATCTAGCGGGAGGAGGTGATACGCAGTATTTT. The encoded protein is CSARDLAGGGDTQYF.